This T cell receptor beta chain was captured in a study of T cell repertoires in cytomegalovirus infection. This CDR3 region has 13 residues. Per germline, CDR1 SGHTA and CDR2 FQGNSA. Trimming removed 2 bases at V and 4 bases at J, with 6 bases between. TCRdb reanalysed the reads using MiXCR and keeps one entry per CDR3 protein. The sample lists 450,000 to 600,000 distinct CDR3 sequences, approximately 42% occurring once. This clonotype was detected only a few times. Its specificity is not known. The sequencing used cultured PBMCs, collected from culture after CMV antigen stimulation. The chain couples TRBV7-2 to TRBJ1-5; D not certain. The receptor was derived from a human donor in good health (CMV status not recorded). Some clones in this sample may be carry-over from other donors' samples. CDR3 nucleotides: TGTGCCAGCAGCTTATGGGTTAATCAGCCCCAGCATTTT. Translating it yields CASSLWVNQPQHF.